The TCR beta chain under discussion was sequenced for a study of T-cell reconstitution after alpha-beta-depleted transplantation in children. Only a few counts were recorded for this clonotype. The CDR3 is 16 amino acids. Trimming removed 0 bases at V and 2 bases at J, with 14 bases between. The germline V gene encodes CDR1 SGHRS and CDR2 YFSETQ. Using unique molecular identifiers, the investigators prepared the TCRbeta library. Each CDR3 protein is one row after TCRdb ran MiXCR on the PCR reads. The sample holds a few hundred thousand distinct CDR3 sequences; approximately 24% are singletons and the top ten take under 5.5%.

The sequence came from a female patient aged 2 to 10 who had a stem cell transplant for congenital amegakaryocytic thrombocytopenia, so the T cells may come from the graft donor. The genes are TRBV5-1 and TRBJ2-5; tentatively, D is TRBD1 or TRBD2 (5 bases each). The specimen was PBMCs, mostly from graft donor cells, collected 360 days after TCRalphabeta/CD19-depleted stem cell transplant. The CDR3 DNA reads TGCGCCAGCAGCTTGGGAGTTACTGGGGGACAAGAGACCCAGTACTTC. Protein sequence: CASSLGVTGGQETQYF.